These 12 T cell receptor beta chains were sequenced from one sample in a study of T-cell reconstitution after alpha-beta-depleted transplantation in children. For TCRbeta, the library was prepared with unique molecular identifiers. TCRdb re-called the PCR reads with MiXCR, one entry per CDR3 protein. The sample lists approximately 110,000 distinct CDR3 sequences; 23% were seen once. Sequencing was performed on PBMCs, mostly from graft donor cells, taken 180 days after TCRalphabeta/CD19-depleted stem cell transplant. The receptors here all came from a male patient between 2 and 15 years old who had a stem cell transplant for chronic granulomatous disease, so the T cells may come from the graft donor.

At least ten counts were recorded for this clonotype. The chain couples TRBV19 to TRBJ2-1, with D possibly being TRBD2 (5 bases). This CDR3 spans 13 amino acids. CDR1 and CDR2 (germline): LNHDA, SQIVND (reference sequence). Trimming left V 9 bases short and J 5 bases short, with 14 bases between. DNA for the CDR3: TGTGCCAGCGAGGGAGTCAGGAACAATGAGCAGTTCTTC. Translation: CASEGVRNNEQFF.

This chain connects TRBV5-1 to TRBJ2-1, with 9 bases identical to TRBD2. The CDR3 has 14 amino acids. With V trimmed by 2 bases and J by 9 bases, 6 bases remained unmatched. CDR1 is SGHRS and CDR2 is YFSETQ in the germline V gene. CDR3 DNA sequence: TGCGCCAGCAGCTTCCTGGCGGGGGGGGGTGAGCAGTTCTTC. It yields the protein CASSFLAGGGEQFF. The full variable domain, rest sourced from reference TRBV5-1 and TRBJ2-1, is KAGVTQTPRYLIKTRGQQVTLSCSPISGHRSVSWYQQTPGQGLQFLFEYFSETQRNKGNFPGRFSGRQFSNSRSEMNVSTLELGDSALYLCASSFLAGGGEQFFGPGTRLTVL.

This clonotype was observed a few times. The chain recombines TRBV10-3 with TRBJ1-1; D not certain. The CDR3 runs to 11 residues. V lost 4 bases and J 6 bases, leaving 6 bases between the germline ends. The germline V gene has CDR1 ENHRY and CDR2 SYGVKD. CDR3 in amino acids: CAISGQAEAFF. Written as DNA, the CDR3 is TGTGCCATCAGTGGGCAGGCTGAAGCTTTCTTT.

About this clonotype itself: This may arise from a read error, as a much more abundant clone is one base away. The chain combines TRBV20-1 with TRBJ2-3; D is unresolved. V was trimmed by 3 bases and J by 4 bases, leaving 2 bases between them. This CDR3 contains 10 residues. CDR1 is DFQATT, CDR2 SNEGSKA, per germline (reference sequence). As DNA, the CDR3 is TGCAGTGCTAGCCCAGATACGCAGTATTTT. Residues: CSASPDTQYF.

Ten or more counts support this clonotype. The chain employs TRBV20-1 and TRBJ2-5; possible D gene TRBD2, 6 bases. Trimming shortened V by 8 bases and J by 5 bases, and 12 bases separated the two germline ends. The CDR3 consists of 11 residues. Germline CDR1 and CDR2: DFQATT and SNEGSKA (reference sequence). The CDR3 DNA reads TGCAGTCCGGTTGCGGGGGAGACCCAGTACTTC. It encodes CSPVAGETQYF.

This chain connects TRBV20-1 to TRBJ2-1, with D possibly matching TRBD2 (6 bases). Germline loops: CDR1 DFQATT, CDR2 SNEGSKA (reference sequence). Trimming pared 3 bases from V and 0 bases from J, leaving 12 bases between. This CDR3 is 15 amino acids long. CDR3 region: CSASPAAGSYNEQFF. The CDR3 DNA reads as TGCAGTGCTAGCCCTGCAGCGGGCTCCTACAATGAGCAGTTCTTC.

Only a few counts were recorded for this clonotype. The chain uses TRBV12-3 or TRBV12-4 and TRBJ2-4; D is perhaps TRBD1 (7 bases). There are 17 residues in the CDR3. V lost 1 base and J 0 bases, leaving 13 bases between the germline ends. The chain's CDR3 is CASSLGRQGLAKNIQYF. Here the CDR3 DNA reads TGTGCCAGCAGTTTAGGCCGACAGGGACTAGCCAAAAACATTCAGTACTTC.

This clonotype was observed a handful of times. The V gene is TRBV5-1, the J gene TRBJ2-3; 15 bases are shared with TRBD2. The J segment lost 6 bases and the V segment lost 5 bases, leaving 10 bases of the junction unmatched. CDR1 is SGHRS and CDR2 is YFSETQ in the germline V gene. The CDR3 consists of 17 residues. The CDR3 loop reads CASRHAGLAGGKDTQYF. The CDR3 nucleotides are TGCGCCAGCAGACATGCGGGACTAGCGGGAGGCAAGGATACGCAGTATTTT.

This clonotype occurred many times. The rearrangement joins TRBV7-8 to TRBJ2-1, with TRBD2 matching 12 bases. Germline values: CDR1 SGHVS, CDR2 FQNEAQ. The CDR3 has 18 amino acids. Trimming cost V 2 bases and J 6 bases; bases outside gene matches: 11. CDR3 in amino acids: CASSLIRTSGIPGNEQFF. The CDR3 DNA follows: TGTGCCAGCAGCTTAATCCGGACTAGCGGGATCCCGGGCAATGAGCAGTTCTTC.

This clonotype showed up many times. The chain has TRBV6-5 and TRBJ1-2; D may be TRBD1 (6 bases). The germline V gene has CDR1 MNHEY and CDR2 SVGAGI. The CDR3 consists of 13 residues. V shed 5 bases and J shed 4 bases, with 11 bases lying between them. CDR3 sequence (DNA): TGTGCCAGCAGTCCTACAGGGAGCTATGGCTACACCTTC. This gives the protein CASSPTGSYGYTF.

The rearrangement uses TRBV5-1 and TRBJ2-5, with TRBD2 as a possible D gene (5 bases). This CDR3 spans 17 amino acids. In germline, CDR1 is SGHRS, CDR2 YFSETQ. V lost 5 bases and J 2 bases, leaving 22 bases between the germline ends. The CDR3 loop reads CASSLTPTPGLQETQYF. CDR3 nucleotides: TGCGCCAGCAGTTTGACCCCGACACCCGGACTTCAAGAGACCCAGTACTTC.

This clonotype was detected many times. V gene TRBV6-1 combines with J gene TRBJ2-1; TRBD2 is a possible D gene (5 bases). The CDR3 is 14 residues long. CDR1 and CDR2 (germline): MNHNS, SASEGT. With 5 bases removed from V and 9 bases from J, the gap between germline ends came to 17 bases. This CDR3 reads CASSPRTLRGEQFF. The CDR3 nucleotides are TGTGCCAGCAGTCCTAGGACCCTTCGGGGTGAGCAGTTCTTC.